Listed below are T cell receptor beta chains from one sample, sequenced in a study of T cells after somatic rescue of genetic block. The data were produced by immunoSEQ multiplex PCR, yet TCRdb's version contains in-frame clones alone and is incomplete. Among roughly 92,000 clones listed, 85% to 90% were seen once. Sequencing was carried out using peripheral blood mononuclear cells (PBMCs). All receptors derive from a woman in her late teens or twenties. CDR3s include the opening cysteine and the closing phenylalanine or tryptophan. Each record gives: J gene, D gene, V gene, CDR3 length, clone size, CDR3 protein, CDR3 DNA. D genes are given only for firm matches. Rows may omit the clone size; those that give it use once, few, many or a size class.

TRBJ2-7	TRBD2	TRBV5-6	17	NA	CASSFPRLAGVTYEQYF	TGTGCCAGCAGCTTCCCCCGACTAGCGGGAGTAACCTACGAGCAGTACTTC
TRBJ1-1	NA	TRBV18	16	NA	CASSRIGTTGVTEAFF	TGTGCCAGCTCACGAATAGGAACGACAGGCGTGACTGAAGCTTTCTTT
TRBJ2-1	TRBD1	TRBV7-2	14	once	CASSRDRGFNEQFF	TGTGCCAGCAGTCGGGACAGGGGATTCAATGAGCAGTTCTTC
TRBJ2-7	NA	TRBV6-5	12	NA	CASSQIGYEQYF	TGTGCCAGCAGTCAAATCGGATACGAGCAGTACTTC
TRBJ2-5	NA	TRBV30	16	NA	CAWSVRIGGAGETQYF	TGTGCCTGGAGTGTACGAATAGGGGGGGCCGGGGAGACCCAGTACTTC
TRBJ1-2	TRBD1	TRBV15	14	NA	CATSSDRGIGGYTF	TGTGCCACCAGCAGCGACAGGGGGATAGGAGGCTACACCTTC
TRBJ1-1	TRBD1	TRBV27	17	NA	CASSFPTGTGRGTEAFF	TGTGCCAGCAGTTTTCCGACCGGGACAGGGAGGGGCACTGAAGCTTTCTTT
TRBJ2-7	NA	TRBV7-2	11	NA	CASSFTYEQYF	TGTGCCAGCAGCTTTACCTACGAGCAGTACTTC
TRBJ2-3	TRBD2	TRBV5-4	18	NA	CASSPRFLAGEDTDTQYF	TGTGCCAGCAGCCCCCGTTTTTTAGCGGGAGAGGACACAGATACGCAGTATTTT
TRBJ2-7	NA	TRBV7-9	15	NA	CASSLAQGVIYEQYF	TGTGCCAGCAGCTTAGCACAGGGTGTGATCTACGAGCAGTACTTC
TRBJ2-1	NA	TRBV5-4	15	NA	CASSLELRGPNEQFF	TGTGCCAGCAGCTTGGAATTGCGGGGGCCGAATGAGCAGTTCTTC
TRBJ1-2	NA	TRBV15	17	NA	CATSREIAGASGRGYTF	TGTGCCACCAGCAGAGAAATTGCAGGAGCTTCCGGGAGAGGCTACACCTTC
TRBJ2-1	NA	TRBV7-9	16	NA	CASSLGAGRPVEEQFF	TGTGCCAGCAGCTTAGGGGCGGGACGGCCGGTCGAGGAGCAGTTCTTC
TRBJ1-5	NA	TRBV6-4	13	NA	CASSASLGDPQHF	TGTGCCAGCAGTGCATCCCTCGGGGACCCCCAGCATTTT
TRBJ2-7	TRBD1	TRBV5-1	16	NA	CASSFSRDRPTKEQYF	TGCGCCAGCAGCTTCTCCCGGGACAGACCTACGAAGGAGCAGTACTTC
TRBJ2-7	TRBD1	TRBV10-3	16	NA	CAISADRGPPTYEQYF	TGTGCCATCAGTGCCGACAGGGGGCCGCCTACGTACGAGCAGTACTTC
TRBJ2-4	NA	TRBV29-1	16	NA	CSVSSMGGQLGNIQYF	TGCAGCGTCTCATCGATGGGGGGGCAATTGGGAAACATTCAGTACTTC
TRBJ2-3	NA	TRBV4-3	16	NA	CASSQDGPGAPDTQYF	TGCGCCAGCAGCCAAGATGGGCCTGGGGCCCCAGATACGCAGTATTTT
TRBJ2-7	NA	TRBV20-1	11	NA	CSARGAGEQYF	TGCAGTGCTAGAGGGGCGGGGGAGCAGTACTTC
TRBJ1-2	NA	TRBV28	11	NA	CASSPNYGYTF	TGTGCCAGCAGCCCCAACTATGGCTACACCTTC
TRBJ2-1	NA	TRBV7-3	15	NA	CASSLQGSSVDEQFF	TGTGCCAGCAGCTTACAGGGCAGTTCTGTCGATGAGCAGTTCTTC
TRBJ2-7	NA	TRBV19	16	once	CASSMGAQKYSYEQYF	TGTGCCAGTAGTATGGGGGCACAGAAATACTCCTACGAGCAGTACTTC
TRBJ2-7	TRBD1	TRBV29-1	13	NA	CSVWTGDSYEQYF	TGCAGCGTGTGGACAGGCGACTCCTACGAGCAGTACTTC
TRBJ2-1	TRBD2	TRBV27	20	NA	CASSPGLAGGALTSDNEQFF	TGTGCCAGCAGTCCGGGACTAGCGGGAGGGGCCTTAACCTCAGACAATGAGCAGTTCTTC
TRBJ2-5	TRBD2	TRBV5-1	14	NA	CASSLAGTGETQYF	TGCGCCAGCAGCTTAGCGGGGACGGGAGAGACCCAGTACTTC
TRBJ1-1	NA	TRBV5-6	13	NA	CASRLQMNTEAFF	TGTGCCAGCAGGTTACAGATGAACACTGAAGCTTTCTTT
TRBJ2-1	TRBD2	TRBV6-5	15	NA	CASSLAGFAYNEQFF	TGTGCCAGCAGTCTAGCGGGATTCGCCTACAATGAGCAGTTCTTC
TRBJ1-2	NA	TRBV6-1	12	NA	CASSEADYGYTF	TGTGCCAGCAGTGAGGCAGATTATGGCTACACCTTC
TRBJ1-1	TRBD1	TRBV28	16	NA	CASSFGTALMNTEAFF	TGTGCCAGCAGTTTTGGGACAGCACTCATGAACACTGAAGCTTTCTTT
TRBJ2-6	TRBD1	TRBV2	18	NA	CASSAGDRGFSGANVLTF	TGTGCCAGCAGTGCCGGGGACAGGGGGTTCTCTGGGGCCAACGTCCTGACTTTC
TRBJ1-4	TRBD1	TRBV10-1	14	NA	CASSEAGQEEKLFF	TGCGCCAGCAGTGAGGCCGGACAGGAGGAAAAACTGTTTTTT
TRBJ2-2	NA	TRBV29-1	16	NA	CSALSPQKGDAGELFF	TGCAGCGCATTGAGTCCCCAGAAGGGAGACGCCGGGGAGCTGTTTTTT
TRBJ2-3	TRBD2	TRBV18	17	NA	CASSPPLREGLEDTQYF	TGTGCCAGCTCACCACCCCTGCGGGAGGGCCTGGAGGATACGCAGTATTTT
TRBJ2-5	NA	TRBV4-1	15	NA	CASSQDPGGGETQYF	TGCGCCAGCAGCCAAGATCCTGGAGGTGGAGAGACCCAGTACTTC
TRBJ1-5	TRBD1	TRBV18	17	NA	CASSSRTGGSSNQPQHF	TGTGCCAGCTCATCAAGGACAGGGGGCTCGAGCAATCAGCCCCAGCATTTT
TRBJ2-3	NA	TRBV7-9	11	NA	CASGRQDTQYF	TGTGCCAGCGGCAGACAAGATACGCAGTATTTT
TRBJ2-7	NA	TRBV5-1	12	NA	CASSSERYEQYF	TGCGCCAGCAGTTCCGAGCGGTACGAGCAGTACTTC